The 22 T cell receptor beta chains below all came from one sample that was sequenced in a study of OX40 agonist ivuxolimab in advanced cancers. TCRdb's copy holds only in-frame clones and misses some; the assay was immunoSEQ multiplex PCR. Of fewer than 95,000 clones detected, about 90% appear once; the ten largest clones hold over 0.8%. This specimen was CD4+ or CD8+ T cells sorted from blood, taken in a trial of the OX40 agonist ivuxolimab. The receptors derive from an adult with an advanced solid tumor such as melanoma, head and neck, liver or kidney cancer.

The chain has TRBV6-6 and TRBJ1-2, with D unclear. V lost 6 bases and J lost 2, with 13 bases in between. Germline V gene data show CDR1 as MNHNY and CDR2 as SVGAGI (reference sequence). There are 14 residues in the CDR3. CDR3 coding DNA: TGTGCCAGCAGAACCACGGGGAGAAACTATGGCTACACCTTC. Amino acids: CASRTTGRNYGYTF.

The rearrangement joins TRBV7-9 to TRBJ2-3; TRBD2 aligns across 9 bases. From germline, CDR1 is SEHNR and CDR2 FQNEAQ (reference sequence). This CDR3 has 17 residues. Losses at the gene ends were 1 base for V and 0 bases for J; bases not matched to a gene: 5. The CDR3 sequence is CASSLGVAGVSTDTQYF. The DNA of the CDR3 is TGTGCCAGCAGCTTAGGCGTAGCGGGAGTTAGCACAGATACGCAGTATTTT.

CDR3 residues: CASSFGTEYEQYF. The CDR3 nucleotides read TGTGCCAGCAGCTTCGGGACAGAATACGAGCAGTACTTC. The chain combines TRBV7-2 with TRBJ2-7; 7 nucleotides line up with TRBD1. Trimming cost V 3 bases and J 4 bases; bases outside gene matches: 3. Per germline, CDR1 SGHTA and CDR2 FQGNSA. The CDR3 is 13 amino acids.

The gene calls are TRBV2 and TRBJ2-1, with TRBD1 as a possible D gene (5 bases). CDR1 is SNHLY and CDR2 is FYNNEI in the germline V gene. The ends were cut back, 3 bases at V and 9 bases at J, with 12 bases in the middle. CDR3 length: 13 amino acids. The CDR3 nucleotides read TGTGCCAGCAGTGATTCTGGGGCGCTTGAGCAGTTCTTC. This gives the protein CASSDSGALEQFF.

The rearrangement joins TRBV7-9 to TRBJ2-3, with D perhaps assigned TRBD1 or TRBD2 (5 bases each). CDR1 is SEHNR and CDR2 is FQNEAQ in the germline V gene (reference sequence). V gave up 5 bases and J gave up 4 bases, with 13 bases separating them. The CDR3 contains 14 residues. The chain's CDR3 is CASSQFGAPDTQYF. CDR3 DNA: TGTGCCAGCAGCCAATTCGGGGCCCCAGATACGCAGTATTTT.

CDR3 in amino acids: CASSGTRGETQYF. The CDR3 coding sequence is TGTGCCAGCAGCGGGACCCGGGGAGAGACCCAGTACTTC. The chain is built from TRBV6-5 and TRBJ2-5; D may match TRBD1 or TRBD2 (5 bases each). Germline CDR1 reads MNHEY; CDR2 reads SVGAGI. The CDR3 consists of 13 residues. V was cut by 6 bases and J by 4 bases, with 12 bases left in between.

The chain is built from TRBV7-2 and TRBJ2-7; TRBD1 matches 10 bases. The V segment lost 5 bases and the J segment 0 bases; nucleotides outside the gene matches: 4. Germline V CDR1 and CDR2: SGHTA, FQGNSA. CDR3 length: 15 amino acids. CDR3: CASSRQGAGSYEQYF. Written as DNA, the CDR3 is TGTGCCAGCAGCAGACAGGGGGCGGGCTCCTACGAGCAGTACTTC.

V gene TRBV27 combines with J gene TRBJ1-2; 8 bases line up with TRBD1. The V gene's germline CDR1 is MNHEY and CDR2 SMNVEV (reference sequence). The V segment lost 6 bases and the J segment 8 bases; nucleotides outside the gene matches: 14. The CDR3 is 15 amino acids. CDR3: CASSSQGVDLWGYTF. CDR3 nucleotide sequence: TGTGCCAGCAGCTCACAGGGGGTTGATCTGTGGGGCTACACCTTC.

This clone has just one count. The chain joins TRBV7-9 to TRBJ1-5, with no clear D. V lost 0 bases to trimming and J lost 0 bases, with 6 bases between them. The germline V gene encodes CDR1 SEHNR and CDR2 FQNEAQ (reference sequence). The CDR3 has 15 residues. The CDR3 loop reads CASSLAGISNQPQHF. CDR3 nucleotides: TGTGCCAGCAGCTTAGCAGGGATTAGCAATCAGCCCCAGCATTTT.

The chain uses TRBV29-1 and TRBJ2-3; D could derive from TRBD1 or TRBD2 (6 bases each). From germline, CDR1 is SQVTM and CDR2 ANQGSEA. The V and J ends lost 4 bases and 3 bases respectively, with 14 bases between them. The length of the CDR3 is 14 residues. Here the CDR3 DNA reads TGCAGCGTTGCCCTCGGGGGCTCAACAGATACGCAGTATTTT. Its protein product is CSVALGGSTDTQYF.

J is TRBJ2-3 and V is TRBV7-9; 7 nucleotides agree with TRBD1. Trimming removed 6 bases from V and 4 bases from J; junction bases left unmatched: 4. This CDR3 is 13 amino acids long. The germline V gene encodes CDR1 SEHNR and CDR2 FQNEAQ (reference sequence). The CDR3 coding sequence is TGTGCCAGCAGGACGACAGGGCCAGATACGCAGTATTTT. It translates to CASRTTGPDTQYF. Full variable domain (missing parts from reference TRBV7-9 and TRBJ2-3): DTGVSQNPRHKITKRGQNVTFRCDPISEHNRLYWYRQTLGQGPEFLTYFQNEAQLEKSRLLSDRFSAERPKGSFSTLEIQRTEQGDSAMYLCASRTTGPDTQYFGPGTRLTVL.

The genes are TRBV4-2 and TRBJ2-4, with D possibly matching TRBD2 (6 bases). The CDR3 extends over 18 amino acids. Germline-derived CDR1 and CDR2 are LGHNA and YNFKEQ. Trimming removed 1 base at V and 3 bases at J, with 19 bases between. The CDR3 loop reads CASSQGGGAASVKNIQYF. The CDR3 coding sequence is TGTGCCAGCAGCCAAGGCGGAGGGGCCGCCTCGGTCAAAAACATTCAGTACTTC.

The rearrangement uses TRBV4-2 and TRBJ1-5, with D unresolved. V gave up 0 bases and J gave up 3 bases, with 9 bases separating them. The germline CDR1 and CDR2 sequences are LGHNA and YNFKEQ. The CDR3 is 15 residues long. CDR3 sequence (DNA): TGTGCCAGCAGCCAAGATGGCCCCTCCAATCAGCCCCAGCATTTT. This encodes CASSQDGPSNQPQHF.

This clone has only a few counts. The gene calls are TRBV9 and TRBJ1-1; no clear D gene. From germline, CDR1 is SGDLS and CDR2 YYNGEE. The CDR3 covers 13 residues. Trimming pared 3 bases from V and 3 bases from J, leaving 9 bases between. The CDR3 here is CASSAHTDTEAFF. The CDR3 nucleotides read TGTGCCAGCAGCGCCCACACCGACACTGAAGCTTTCTTT.

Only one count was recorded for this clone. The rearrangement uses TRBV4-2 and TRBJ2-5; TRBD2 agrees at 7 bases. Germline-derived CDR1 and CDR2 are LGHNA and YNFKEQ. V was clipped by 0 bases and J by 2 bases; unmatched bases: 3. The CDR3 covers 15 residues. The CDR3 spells CASSQEYGRQETQYF. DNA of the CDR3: TGTGCCAGCAGCCAAGAGTACGGGAGGCAAGAGACCCAGTACTTC.

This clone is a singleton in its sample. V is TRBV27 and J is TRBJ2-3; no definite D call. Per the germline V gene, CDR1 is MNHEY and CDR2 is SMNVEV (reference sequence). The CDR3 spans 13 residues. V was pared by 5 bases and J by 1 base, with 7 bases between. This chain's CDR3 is CASSRVGTDTQYF. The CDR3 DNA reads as TGTGCCAGCAGTCGGGTGGGCACAGATACGCAGTATTTT.

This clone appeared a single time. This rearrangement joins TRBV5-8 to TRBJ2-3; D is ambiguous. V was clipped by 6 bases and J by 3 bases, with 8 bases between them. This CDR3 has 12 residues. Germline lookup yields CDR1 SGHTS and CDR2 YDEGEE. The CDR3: CASNWGTDTQYF. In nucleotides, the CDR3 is TGTGCCAGCAATTGGGGTACAGATACGCAGTATTTT.

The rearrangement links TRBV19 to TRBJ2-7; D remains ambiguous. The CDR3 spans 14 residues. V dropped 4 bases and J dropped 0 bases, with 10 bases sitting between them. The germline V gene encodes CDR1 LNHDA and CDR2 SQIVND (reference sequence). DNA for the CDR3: TGTGCCAGTAGTAGTGGCAGCTACTCCTACGAGCAGTACTTC. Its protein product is CASSSGSYSYEQYF.

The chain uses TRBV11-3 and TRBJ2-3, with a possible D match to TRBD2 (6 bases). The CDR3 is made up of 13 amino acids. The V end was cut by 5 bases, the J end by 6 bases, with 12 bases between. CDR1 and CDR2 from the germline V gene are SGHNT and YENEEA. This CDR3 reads CASSPPEGDTQYF. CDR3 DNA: TGTGCCAGCAGCCCCCCGGAGGGGGATACGCAGTATTTT.

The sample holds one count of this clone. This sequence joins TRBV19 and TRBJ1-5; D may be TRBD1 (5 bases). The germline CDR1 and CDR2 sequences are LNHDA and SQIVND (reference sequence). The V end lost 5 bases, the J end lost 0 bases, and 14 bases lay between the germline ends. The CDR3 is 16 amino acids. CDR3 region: CASSSWGEVSNQPQHF. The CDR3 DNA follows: TGTGCCAGTAGTTCCTGGGGGGAGGTTAGCAATCAGCCCCAGCATTTT.

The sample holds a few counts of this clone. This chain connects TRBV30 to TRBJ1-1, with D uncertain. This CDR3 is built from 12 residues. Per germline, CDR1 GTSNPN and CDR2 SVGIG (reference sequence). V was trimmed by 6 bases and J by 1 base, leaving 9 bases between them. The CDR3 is CACGRENTEAFF. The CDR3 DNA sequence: TGTGCCTGCGGACGGGAGAACACTGAAGCTTTCTTT.

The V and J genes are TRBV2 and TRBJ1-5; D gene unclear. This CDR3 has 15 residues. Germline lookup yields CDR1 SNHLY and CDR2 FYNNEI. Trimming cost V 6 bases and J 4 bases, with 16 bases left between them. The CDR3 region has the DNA TGTGCCAGCAGCCAGGATCATGTAAAAAATCAGCCCCAGCATTTT. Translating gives CASSQDHVKNQPQHF.